This T cell receptor beta chain emerged from a study of shared clonotypes between healthy human individuals. The study, taken as a whole, reports: For sorted subsets, rarefaction showed incomplete sequencing despite large depth.

Into CD45RA+ naive and CD45RA-negative memory subsets, the CD4+ cells were split. Across several immunoSEQ plates, the genomic DNA of each subset was split evenly. Original processing notes: Junction-only sequences without quality scores came from ImmunoSEQ, so filtering differed. Here immunoSEQ multiplex PCR was the method, and the copy in TCRdb shows in-frame clones only, minus some. D and trimming come from the DNA, and the V and J calls and clone size come from that table. This sample has roughly 2.6 million clones, with 85% to 95% found just once. Points on this clone: Its antigen is currently unknown.

The sequence came from a man aged 18 to 29 in good health. Input material: naive CD4+ T cells sorted from blood. Subset here: CD45RA+ positively selected.

The CDR3 DNA reads as TGCGCCAGCAGCCAAGATAGGAACTCTGGGGCCAACGTCCTGACTTTC. This gives the protein CASSQDRNSGANVLTF. The V gene is TRBV4-3, the J gene TRBJ2-6; D ambiguous. The V gene lost 0 bases and the J gene lost 0 bases, with 6 bases spanning the gap. The CDR3 sequence is 16 residues long. From germline, CDR1 is LGHNA and CDR2 YSLEER.